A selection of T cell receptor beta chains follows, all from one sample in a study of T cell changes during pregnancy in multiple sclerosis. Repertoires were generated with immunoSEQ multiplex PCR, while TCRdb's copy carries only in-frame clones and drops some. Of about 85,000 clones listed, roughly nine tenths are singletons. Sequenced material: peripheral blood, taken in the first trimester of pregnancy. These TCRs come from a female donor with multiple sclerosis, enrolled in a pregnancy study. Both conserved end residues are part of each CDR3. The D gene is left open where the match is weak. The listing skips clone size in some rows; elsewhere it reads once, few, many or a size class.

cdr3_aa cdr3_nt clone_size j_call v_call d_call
CASSLFGSSYNSPLHF TGTGCCAGCAGTTTATTTGGGAGCTCCTATAATTCACCCCTCCACTTT . TRBJ1-6 TRBV27 .
CASSFSGDTDTQYF TGCGCCAGCAGCTTCAGCGGGGACACAGATACGCAGTATTTT . TRBJ2-3 TRBV5-1 TRBD2
CSVNKYKLRGWDRKNTEAFF TGCAGCGTGAACAAGTATAAGCTACGGGGGTGGGACAGGAAGAACACTGAAGCTTTCTTT . TRBJ1-1 TRBV29-1 TRBD1
CASSRTGGGETQYF TGCGCCAGCAGCCGAACAGGGGGAGGAGAGACCCAGTACTTC . TRBJ2-5 TRBV5-1 TRBD1
CASSYYRNTGELFF TGTGCCAGCAGTTACTACAGGAACACCGGGGAGCTGTTTTTT . TRBJ2-2 TRBV6-5 .
CASNFGTRPNEQFF TGTGCCAGCAACTTCGGGACTAGACCGAATGAGCAGTTCTTC once TRBJ2-1 TRBV27 TRBD2
CASNPGYRNLSNYGYTF TGTGCCAGCAACCCCGGATACAGAAACCTTTCGAACTATGGCTACACCTTC . TRBJ1-2 TRBV7-8 .
CASTPRPGANEKLFF TGTGCCAGCACCCCCCGGCCCGGGGCTAATGAAAAACTGTTTTTT . TRBJ1-4 TRBV6-1 .
CASLQGLQETQYF TGTGCCAGCTTACAGGGTTTGCAAGAGACCCAGTACTTC . TRBJ2-5 TRBV18 .
CASSEFEGYGYTF TGTGCCAGCAGTGAGTTTGAGGGCTATGGCTACACCTTC . TRBJ1-2 TRBV2 .
CASSGGTWNTEAFF TGTGCCAGCAGTGGCGGGACTTGGAACACTGAAGCTTTCTTT . TRBJ1-1 TRBV6-1 .
CASSVERLAGVTGELFF TGTGCCAGCAGCGTAGAGCGACTAGCGGGAGTCACCGGGGAGCTGTTTTTT . TRBJ2-2 TRBV9 TRBD2
CASSLASSYEQYF TGCGCCAGCAGCTTGGCGAGCTCCTACGAGCAGTACTTC . TRBJ2-7 TRBV5-1 .
CASTMEGSNTGELFF TGTGCCAGCACTATGGAGGGGTCGAACACCGGGGAGCTGTTTTTT . TRBJ2-2 TRBV6-1 .
CAWSVRENTEAFF TGTGCCTGGAGTGTACGGGAGAACACTGAAGCTTTCTTT . TRBJ1-1 TRBV30 .
CASSLGTRKFTEAFF TGTGCCAGCAGTTTAGGGACTCGCAAGTTCACTGAAGCTTTCTTT . TRBJ1-1 TRBV28 .
CASSQEGGQPPRELFF TGCGCCAGCAGCCAAGAGGGGGGACAGCCCCCTCGGGAGCTGTTTTTT . TRBJ2-2 TRBV4-1 .
CASSIVGTGDNEQFF TGTGCCAGTAGTATAGTAGGGACAGGGGACAATGAGCAGTTCTTC . TRBJ2-1 TRBV19 TRBD1
CASSRTGGQPQHF TGCGCCAGCAGCAGGACAGGGGGTCAGCCCCAGCATTTT . TRBJ1-5 TRBV4-3 TRBD1
CASSQVETGELFF TGTGCCAGCAGCCAAGTTGAGACCGGGGAGCTGTTTTTT few TRBJ2-2 TRBV14 .
CAGDGSGEQYF TGTGCCGGAGACGGGTCGGGGGAGCAGTACTTC once TRBJ2-7 TRBV30 .
CASSLAFQETQYF TGTGCCAGCAGCTTAGCCTTCCAAGAGACCCAGTACTTC . TRBJ2-5 TRBV7-2 .
CASTWGTLNTGELFF TGTGCCAGCACCTGGGGGACTCTGAACACCGGGGAGCTGTTTTTT . TRBJ2-2 TRBV7-9 .
CASSPLTSGRNEQFF TGCGCCAGCAGCCCATTGACTAGCGGGAGGAATGAGCAGTTCTTC . TRBJ2-1 TRBV4-1 TRBD2
CASSLQRDDLNEQFF TGTGCCAGTAGTTTACAGCGGGATGACCTGAATGAGCAGTTCTTC . TRBJ2-1 TRBV19 TRBD2
CASSLGTGGNYGYTF TGTGCCAGCAGCCTAGGGACAGGGGGAAACTATGGCTACACCTTC . TRBJ1-2 TRBV27 TRBD1
CASNTGAYEQYF TGTGCCAGCAATACAGGGGCCTACGAGCAGTACTTC . TRBJ2-7 TRBV28 TRBD1
CASSLADRDGYEQYF TGTGCCAGCAGCTTGGCCGACAGGGATGGCTACGAGCAGTACTTC . TRBJ2-7 TRBV5-4 TRBD1